This T cell receptor (beta chain) stems from a study of beta chain features in type 1 diabetes. Study conclusions and caveats: The influence of HLA type on TCRB rearrangement stayed undetermined.

In germline, CDR1 is SQVTM, CDR2 ANQGSEA. The germline V and J ends were trimmed by 3 bases and 9 bases, with 16 bases remaining between them. This CDR3 is 13 amino acids long. This clone was counted a few times. Its antigen is as yet unknown. The study reverse transcribed the entire isolated RNA, so it sequenced expressed TCRB transcripts. The repertoire was sequenced with immunoSEQ multiplex PCR; TCRdb's copy has only in-frame clones and lacks some. The sample holds tens of thousands of clones, roughly 34% seen once. The sequence derives from a woman younger than 30 in good health. The sequencing input was stem cell memory CD4+ T cells from blood. J is TRBJ2-3 and V is TRBV29-1; the D gene is possibly TRBD2 (5 bases). The CDR3 DNA reads as TGCAGCGTTGAGACTACCAGCTTCTCAACGCAGTATTTT. Protein product: CSVETTSFSTQYF.